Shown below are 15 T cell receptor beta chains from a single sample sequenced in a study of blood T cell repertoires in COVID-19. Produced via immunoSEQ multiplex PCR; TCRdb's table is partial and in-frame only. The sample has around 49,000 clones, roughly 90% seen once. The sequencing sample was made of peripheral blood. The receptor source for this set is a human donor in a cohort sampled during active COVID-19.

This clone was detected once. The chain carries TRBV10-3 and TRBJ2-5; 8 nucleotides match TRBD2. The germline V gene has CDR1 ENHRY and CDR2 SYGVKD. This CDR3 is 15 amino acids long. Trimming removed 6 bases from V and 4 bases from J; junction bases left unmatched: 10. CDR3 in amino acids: CAIREPGLAGETQYF. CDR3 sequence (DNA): TGTGCCATCAGGGAACCCGGACTAGCTGGAGAGACCCAGTACTTC.

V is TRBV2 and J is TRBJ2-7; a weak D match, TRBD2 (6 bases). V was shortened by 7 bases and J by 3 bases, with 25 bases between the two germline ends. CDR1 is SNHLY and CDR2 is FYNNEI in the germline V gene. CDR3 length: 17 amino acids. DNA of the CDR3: TGTGCCAGCACCCTAGAGGGCTCACGTGGCGGGATCTACGAGCAGTACTTC. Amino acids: CASTLEGSRGGIYEQYF.

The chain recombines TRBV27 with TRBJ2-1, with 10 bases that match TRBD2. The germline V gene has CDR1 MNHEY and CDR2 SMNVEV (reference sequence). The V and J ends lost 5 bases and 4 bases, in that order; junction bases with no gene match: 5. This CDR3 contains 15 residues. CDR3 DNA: TGTGCCAGCAGTCCCGGGACTAGCGTGTACAATGAGCAGTTCTTC. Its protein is CASSPGTSVYNEQFF.

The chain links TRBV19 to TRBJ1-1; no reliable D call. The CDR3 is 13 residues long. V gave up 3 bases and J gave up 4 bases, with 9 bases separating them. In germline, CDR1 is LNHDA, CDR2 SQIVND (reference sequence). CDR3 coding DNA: TGTGCCAGTAGTATTTTGAGCGGCACTGAAGCTTTCTTT. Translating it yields CASSILSGTEAFF.

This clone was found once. The CDR3 spells CASSLRPSGSSDTQYF. In nucleotides, the CDR3 is TGTGCCAGCAGCCTCCGCCCTAGCGGGAGCTCAGATACGCAGTATTTT. The chain is built from TRBV7-2 and TRBJ2-3; 10 positions match TRBD2. CDR1 is SGHTA and CDR2 is FQGNSA in the germline V gene. This CDR3 comprises 16 residues. J lost 4 bases, V lost 5 bases, and 9 bases had no gene match.

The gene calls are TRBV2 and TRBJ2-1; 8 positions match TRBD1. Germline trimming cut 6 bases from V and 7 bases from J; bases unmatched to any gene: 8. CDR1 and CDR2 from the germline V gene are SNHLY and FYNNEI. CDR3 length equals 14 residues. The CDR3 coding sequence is TGTGCCAGCAGCGCCCAACGGACAGGGAATGAGCAGTTCTTC. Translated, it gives CASSAQRTGNEQFF.

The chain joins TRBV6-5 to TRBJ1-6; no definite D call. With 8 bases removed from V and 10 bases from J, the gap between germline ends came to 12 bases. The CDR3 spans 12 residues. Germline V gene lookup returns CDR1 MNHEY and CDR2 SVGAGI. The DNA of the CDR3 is TGTGCCAGCGGCGGGCGGAGCTCACCCCTCCACTTT. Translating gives CASGGRSSPLHF.

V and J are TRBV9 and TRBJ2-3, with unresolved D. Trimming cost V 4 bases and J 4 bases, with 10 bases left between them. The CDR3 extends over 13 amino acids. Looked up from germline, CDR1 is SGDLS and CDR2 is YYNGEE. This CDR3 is CASSSRRSDTQYF. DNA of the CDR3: TGTGCCAGCAGCTCACGTAGATCAGATACGCAGTATTTT.

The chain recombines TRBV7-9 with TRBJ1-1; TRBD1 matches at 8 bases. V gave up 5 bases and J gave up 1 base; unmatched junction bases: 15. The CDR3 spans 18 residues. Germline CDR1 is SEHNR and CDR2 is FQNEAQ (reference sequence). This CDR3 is CASSKGFSGGEGNTEAFF. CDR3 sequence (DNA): TGTGCCAGCAGCAAAGGATTTTCAGGGGGCGAGGGGAACACTGAAGCTTTCTTT.

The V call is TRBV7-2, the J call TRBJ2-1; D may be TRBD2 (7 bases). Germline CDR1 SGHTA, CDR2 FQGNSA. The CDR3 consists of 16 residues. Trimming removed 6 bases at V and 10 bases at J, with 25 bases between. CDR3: CASRPFQAGRRGEQFF. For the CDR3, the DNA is TGTGCCAGCAGACCTTTCCAAGCGGGGCGCAGGGGCGAGCAGTTCTTC.

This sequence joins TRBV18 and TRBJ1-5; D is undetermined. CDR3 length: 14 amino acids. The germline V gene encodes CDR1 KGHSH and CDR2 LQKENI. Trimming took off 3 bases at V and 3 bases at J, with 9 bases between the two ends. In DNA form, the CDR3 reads TGTGCCAGCTCACCGGACGGGATCAATCAGCCCCAGCATTTT. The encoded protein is CASSPDGINQPQHF.

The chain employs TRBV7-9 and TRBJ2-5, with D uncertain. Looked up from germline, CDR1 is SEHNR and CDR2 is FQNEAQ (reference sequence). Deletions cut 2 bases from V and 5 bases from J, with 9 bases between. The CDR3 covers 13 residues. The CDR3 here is CASSLLEFETQYF. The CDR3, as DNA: TGTGCCAGCAGCTTACTGGAGTTTGAGACCCAGTACTTC.

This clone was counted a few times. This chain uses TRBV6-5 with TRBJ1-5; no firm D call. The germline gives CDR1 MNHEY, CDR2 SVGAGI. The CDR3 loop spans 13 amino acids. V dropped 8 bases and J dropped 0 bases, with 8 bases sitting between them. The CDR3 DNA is TGTGCCAGCGGTCCCTATAGCAATCAGCCCCAGCATTTT. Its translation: CASGPYSNQPQHF.

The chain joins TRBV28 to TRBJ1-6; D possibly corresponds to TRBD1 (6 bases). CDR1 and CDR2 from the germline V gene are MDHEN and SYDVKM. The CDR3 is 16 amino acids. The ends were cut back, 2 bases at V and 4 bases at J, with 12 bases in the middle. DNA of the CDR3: TGTGCCAGCAGTTTAGCCGGAGGACAGTATAATTCACCCCTCCACTTT. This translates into CASSLAGGQYNSPLHF.

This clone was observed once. The CDR3 protein is CASRRQGIQETQYF. The CDR3 DNA is TGTGCCAGCAGGAGACAGGGAATTCAAGAGACCCAGTACTTC. The chain recombines TRBV6-6 with TRBJ2-5, with 7 positions matching TRBD1. Trimming at V came to 6 bases and at J to 2 bases, leaving 6 bases not matched to a gene. This CDR3 is 14 amino acids long. Germline CDR1 and CDR2: MNHNY and SVGAGI (reference sequence).